This T cell receptor (beta chain) is drawn from a study of blood T cell repertoires in COVID-19. Deletions cut 4 bases from V and 7 bases from J, with 5 bases between. This CDR3 has 11 residues. CDR1 and CDR2 (germline): GTSNPN, SVGIG (reference sequence). Assay: immunoSEQ multiplex PCR; the TCRdb copy retains only in-frame clones and omits some. The sample lists over 250,000 clones, 87% occurring once. Cohort 3 recovery required two negative PCRs, clearance, or symptom resolution. V is TRBV30 and J is TRBJ1-6; D call uncertain. This TCR was recovered from a woman in her late teens or twenties who had recovered from COVID-19. The sequenced sample was PBMCs or T cells enriched from blood (not recorded which). CDR3 protein: CAWTFNSPLHF. The CDR3 DNA sequence: TGTGCCTGGACTTTCAATTCACCCCTCCACTTT.